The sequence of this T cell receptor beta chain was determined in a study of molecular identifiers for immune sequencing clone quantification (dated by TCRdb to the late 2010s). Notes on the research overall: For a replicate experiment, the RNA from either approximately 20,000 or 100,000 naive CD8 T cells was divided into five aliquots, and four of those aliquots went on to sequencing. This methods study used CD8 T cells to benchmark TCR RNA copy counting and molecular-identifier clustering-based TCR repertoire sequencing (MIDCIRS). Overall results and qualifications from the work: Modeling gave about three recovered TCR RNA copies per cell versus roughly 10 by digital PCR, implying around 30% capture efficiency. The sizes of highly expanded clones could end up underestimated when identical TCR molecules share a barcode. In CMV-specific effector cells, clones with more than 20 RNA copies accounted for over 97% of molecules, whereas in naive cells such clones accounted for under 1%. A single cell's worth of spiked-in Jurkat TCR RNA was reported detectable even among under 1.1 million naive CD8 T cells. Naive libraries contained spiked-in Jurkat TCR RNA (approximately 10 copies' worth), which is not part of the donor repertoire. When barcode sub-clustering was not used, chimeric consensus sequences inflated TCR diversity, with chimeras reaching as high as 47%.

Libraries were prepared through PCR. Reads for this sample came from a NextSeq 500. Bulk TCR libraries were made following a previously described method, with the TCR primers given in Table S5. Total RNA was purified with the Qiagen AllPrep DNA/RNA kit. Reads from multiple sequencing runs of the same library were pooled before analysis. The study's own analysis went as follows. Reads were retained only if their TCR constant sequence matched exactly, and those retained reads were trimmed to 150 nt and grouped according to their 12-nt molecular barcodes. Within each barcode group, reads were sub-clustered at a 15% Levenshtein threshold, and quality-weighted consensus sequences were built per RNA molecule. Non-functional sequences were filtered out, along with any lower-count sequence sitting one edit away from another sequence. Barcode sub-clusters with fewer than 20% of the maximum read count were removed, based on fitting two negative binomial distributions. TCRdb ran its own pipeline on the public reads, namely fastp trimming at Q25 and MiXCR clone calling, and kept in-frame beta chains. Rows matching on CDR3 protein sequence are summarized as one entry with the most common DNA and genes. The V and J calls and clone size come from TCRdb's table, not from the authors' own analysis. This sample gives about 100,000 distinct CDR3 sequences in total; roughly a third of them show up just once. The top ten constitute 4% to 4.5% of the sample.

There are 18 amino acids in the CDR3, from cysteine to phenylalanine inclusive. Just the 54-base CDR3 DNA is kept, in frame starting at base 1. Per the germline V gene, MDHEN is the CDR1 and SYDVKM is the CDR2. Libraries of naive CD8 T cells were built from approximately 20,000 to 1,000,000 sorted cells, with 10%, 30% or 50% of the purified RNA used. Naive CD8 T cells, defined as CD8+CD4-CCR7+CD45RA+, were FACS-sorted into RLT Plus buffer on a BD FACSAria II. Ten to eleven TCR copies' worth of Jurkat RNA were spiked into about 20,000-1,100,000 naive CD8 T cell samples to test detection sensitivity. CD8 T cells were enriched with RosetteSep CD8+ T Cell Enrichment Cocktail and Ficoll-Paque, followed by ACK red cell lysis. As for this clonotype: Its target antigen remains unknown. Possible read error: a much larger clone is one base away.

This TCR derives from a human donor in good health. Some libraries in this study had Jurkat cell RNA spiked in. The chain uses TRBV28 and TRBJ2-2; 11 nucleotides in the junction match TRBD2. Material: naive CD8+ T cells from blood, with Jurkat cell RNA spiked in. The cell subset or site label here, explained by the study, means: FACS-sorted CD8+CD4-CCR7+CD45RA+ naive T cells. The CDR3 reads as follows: CASSSSYSGRALSGELLF. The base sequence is TGTGCCAGCAGCTCCTCTTATAGCGGGAGGGCCTTGAGCGGGGAGCTGCTTTTT.